This T cell receptor (beta chain) was observed in a study of response to subunit inactivated influenza vaccine. Overall study results and limits: A suggestion made by the authors is that each seasonal influenza vaccination recruits few new T cells.

Each CDR3 protein gets one entry after TCRdb re-called the RT-PCR reads with MiXCR. Found here are around 580,000 distinct CDR3 sequences, 12% of them singletons; the top ten hold 10%. Germline trimming cut 5 bases from V and 7 bases from J; bases unmatched to any gene: 11. The germline V gene encodes CDR1 SGHDT and CDR2 YYEEEE. The CDR3 length is 15 residues. This clonotype was picked up a small number of times. No antigen is known for it. This receptor was taken from a man aged 50-60 years who received an inactivated influenza vaccine. This chain joins TRBV5-6 and TRBJ2-1, with 8 nucleotides matching TRBD2. The source material was PBMCs from blood, sampled on the day of vaccination. The CDR3 DNA follows: TGTGCCAGCAGGACTCCGGGAGGGCCGGGTAATGAGCAGTTCTTC. It codes for CASRTPGGPGNEQFF.